The next 3 T cell receptor beta chains were all read from a single sample in a study of T cell responses to AZD1222 COVID-19 vaccine (dated by TCRdb to about 2021). In light of the paper, this sample's time point label describes: baseline before first vaccination. The library was generated by the immunoSEQ multiplex PCR assay. TCRdb carries this immuneACCESS record with in-frame sequences only. Its versions omit some clonotypes, under half of them owing to an unresolved V gene in the studies checked, with the rest unexplained. For this sample there are roughly 100,000 clones; around nine tenths appear just once. In total, the top ten clones hold under 3% of the sample. The source material was peripheral blood, sampled on day 0 of AZD1222 vaccination. These receptors originate from an adult in good health.

The V gene is TRBV7-6, the J gene TRBJ2-2; 11 bases fit TRBD2. CDR3 size: 17 residues. V lost 5 bases to trimming and J lost 4 bases; unmatched junction nucleotides: 9. Germline V gives CDR1 SGHVS, CDR2 FNYEAQ. CDR3 DNA: TGTGCCAGCAGCCAAAATCTAGCGGGAGGTTTCACCGGGGAGCTGTTTTTT. Residues: CASSQNLAGGFTGELFF.

The chain couples TRBV3-1 (or the pseudogene TRBV3-2) to TRBJ2-2; 9 bases fit TRBD2. Germline trimming cut 4 bases from V and 4 bases from J; bases unmatched to any gene: 10. Germline V gene sequence: CDR1 LGHDT, CDR2 YNNKEL (reference sequence). The CDR3 is 17 residues long. CDR3 region: CASSRPPAGGFTGELFF. CDR3 sequence (DNA): TGTGCCAGCAGCCGACCCCCGGCGGGGGGGTTCACCGGGGAGCTGTTTTTT.

V and J are TRBV28 and TRBJ1-6; D is undetermined. The CDR3 consists of 14 residues. Germline V gene sequence: CDR1 MDHEN, CDR2 SYDVKM. The V end was cut by 6 bases, the J end by 0 bases, with 6 bases between. This CDR3 reads CASRSNSYNSPLHF. CDR3 bases: TGTGCCAGCAGATCCAACTCCTATAATTCACCCCTCCACTTT.